Given below is one TCR beta chain in context. What it binds is unknown. A far larger clone is off by one base, so a read error is likely. Repertoires were generated with immunoSEQ multiplex PCR, while TCRdb's copy carries only in-frame clones and drops some. The sample contains about 1 million clones, roughly 70% of which appear only once. The data were taken from a study of shared clonotypes between healthy human individuals. All donors were Caucasian adults living in Nashville, Tennessee. Germline CDR1 MGHRA, CDR2 YSYEKL. This CDR3 contains 12 residues. Study results and caveats: Of the naive CD4 clonotypes, about 5% were shared across several donors. A reduction in generation probabilities was seen for non-shared clonotypes relative to those shared by all four donors. Across subsets, estimated richness was generally greater for naive than for memory populations.

The source of this sequence is a man aged 18 to 29 in good health. This chain uses TRBV4-1 with TRBJ2-2; D is perhaps TRBD2 (6 bases). Sequencing input: memory CD4+ T cells sorted from blood. Subset noted: CD45RA-negative fraction. The CDR3 region has the DNA TGCGCCAGCGGGAGAATGACCGGGGGGCTGTTTTTT. This gives the protein CASGRMTGGLFF.